Following are 28 T cell receptor beta chains from one sample sequenced in a study of Tregs in tolerant kidney transplant recipients. Related graft donors supplied nonmyeloablative bone marrow transplants, and mixed chimerism was transient. Profiled with immunoSEQ multiplex PCR; TCRdb holds only in-frame clones, not every one. The table has some 47,000 clones, over 85% seen once. Sequencing used CD8+ T cells from blood (PBMCs), obtained 12 months after the transplant. All receptors derive from a human patient who received a combined kidney and bone marrow transplant. Some T cells here may be from the graft donor.

The chain uses TRBV7-3 and TRBJ2-7, with D unresolved. This CDR3 is built from 9 residues. With 4 bases removed from V and 11 bases from J, the gap between germline ends came to 6 bases. Germline CDR1 SGHTA, CDR2 FQGTGA. The CDR3 region is CASSSSEYF. The CDR3 DNA sequence: TGTGCCAGCAGCTCGTCAGAGTACTTC.

CDR3 in DNA: TGTGCCAGCAGCCCGAGACAGGGGAATGCCGGGGAGCTGTTTTTT. As protein: CASSPRQGNAGELFF. The chain carries TRBV9 and TRBJ2-2; the match to TRBD1 covers 8 bases. Germline lookup yields CDR1 SGDLS and CDR2 YYNGEE. Unmatched junction bases numbered 8, after V lost 4 bases and J lost 6 bases. CDR3 size: 15 residues.

This rearrangement joins TRBV9 to TRBJ1-1; TRBD1 agrees at 7 bases. Per germline, CDR1 SGDLS and CDR2 YYNGEE. The CDR3 loop spans 14 amino acids. Trimming removed 4 bases from V and 3 bases from J; junction bases left unmatched: 6. The CDR3 DNA reads as TGTGCCAGCAGCCCTGACAGGGCCCACACTGAAGCTTTCTTT. Translating it yields CASSPDRAHTEAFF.

The V and J genes are TRBV5-1 and TRBJ2-3; 8 bases align to TRBD2. Germline assignment: CDR1 SGHRS and CDR2 YFSETQ. J was trimmed by 2 bases and V by 0 bases; bases with no gene match: 8. The CDR3 runs to 17 residues. CDR3 amino acids: CASSLAQRGPYTDTQYF. Here the CDR3 DNA reads TGCGCCAGCAGCTTGGCGCAGCGGGGGCCTTACACAGATACGCAGTATTTT.

J is TRBJ1-4 and V is TRBV14, with 7 bases aligning to TRBD1. J lost 5 bases, V lost 0 bases, and 12 bases had no gene match. The CDR3 runs 18 residues. CDR1 is SGHDN and CDR2 is FVKESK in the germline V gene. CDR3 bases: TGTGCCAGCAGCCAAGACCAATTGTCGGAGACAGGGAATGAAAAACTGTTTTTT. It translates to CASSQDQLSETGNEKLFF.

The gene calls are TRBV11-2 and TRBJ2-2; D is possibly TRBD2 (6 bases). Trimming took 2 bases from V and 7 from J, leaving 20 bases between them. CDR1 and CDR2 from the germline V gene are SGHAT and FQNNGV. This CDR3 is built from 17 residues. In nucleotides, the CDR3 is TGTGCCAGCAGCTTATACGGCGGGATAGAACAAGGCGGGGAGCTGTTTTTT. Its translation: CASSLYGGIEQGGELFF.

The V gene is TRBV7-2, the J gene TRBJ2-2; 7 bases are shared with TRBD2. The CDR3 extends over 14 amino acids. Trimming took 8 bases from V and 6 from J; bases not matched to a gene: 9. Germline-derived CDR1 and CDR2 are SGHTA and FQGNSA. The CDR3 spells CASWAGLSPGELFF. The CDR3 region has the DNA TGTGCCAGCTGGGCGGGACTATCCCCCGGGGAGCTGTTTTTT.

The genes are TRBV7-2 and TRBJ2-1; TRBD2 might be the D (6 bases). Trimming removed 3 bases at V and 3 bases at J, with 9 bases between. This CDR3 comprises 14 residues. Germline V gene lookup returns CDR1 SGHTA and CDR2 FQGNSA. The CDR3 loop is CASSLAGGYNEQFF. CDR3 DNA: TGTGCCAGCAGCTTGGCCGGGGGCTACAATGAGCAGTTCTTC. The entire variable domain, with the rest obtained from reference TRBV7-2 and TRBJ2-1, is as follows: GAGVSQSPSNKVTEKGKDVELRCDPISGHTALYWYRQSLGQGLEFLIYFQGNSAPDKSGLPSDRFSAERTGGSVSTLTIQRTQQEDSAVYLCASSLAGGYNEQFFGPGTRLTVL.

The rearrangement uses TRBV5-4 and TRBJ1-4; no firm D call. CDR3 length: 13 residues. The germline gives CDR1 SGHNT, CDR2 YYREEE (reference sequence). Between the trimmed V and J ends, which lost 0 bases and 7 bases, there was a span of 7 bases. CDR3 in amino acids: CASSLVTGEKLFF. DNA for the CDR3: TGTGCCAGCAGCTTGGTTACGGGTGAAAAACTGTTTTTT.

The gene calls are TRBV10-3 and TRBJ2-3; D remains unclear. V was trimmed by 6 bases and J by 3 bases, leaving 16 bases between them. Per the germline V gene, CDR1 is ENHRY and CDR2 is SYGVKD. This CDR3 spans 15 amino acids. The CDR3 DNA is TGTGCCATCAGGACTCCGGAACCGAAAACAGATACGCAGTATTTT. Translated: CAIRTPEPKTDTQYF.

The V gene is TRBV29-1, the J gene TRBJ2-1; 7 nucleotides agree with TRBD1. Germline assignment: CDR1 SQVTM and CDR2 ANQGSEA. The CDR3 length is 12 residues. V lost 4 bases, J lost 6 bases, and 3 bases stayed unmatched. The CDR3 region is CSVGQGSNEQFF. DNA for the CDR3: TGCAGCGTTGGACAGGGTTCCAATGAGCAGTTCTTC.

This chain uses TRBV19 with TRBJ2-1; the match to TRBD2 covers 7 bases. The CDR3 is 15 amino acids. In germline, CDR1 is LNHDA, CDR2 SQIVND (reference sequence). With 5 bases clipped from V and 8 bases from J, the junction kept 12 bases outside the gene matches. The CDR3, as DNA: TGTGCCAGTAGTGTAGGGAGGGCGAGGCGGGATGAGCAGTTCTTC. It specifies CASSVGRARRDEQFF.

The rearrangement links TRBV6-5 to TRBJ2-1; D is undetermined. V lost 6 bases, J lost 12 bases, and 15 bases lay in between. From germline, CDR1 is MNHEY and CDR2 SVGAGI. The CDR3 runs 12 residues. CDR3 in amino acids: CASRRHGHPQFF. The CDR3 DNA follows: TGTGCCAGCAGACGACACGGCCATCCGCAGTTCTTC.

With regard to this clone: An end of the junction does not agree with germline; a read error may underlie this. The sample has other DNA sequences that encode this CDR3 too. J is TRBJ1-6 and V is TRBV5-1, with 10 nucleotides matching TRBD1. CDR1 is SGHRS, CDR2 YFSETQ, per germline. There are 16 residues in the CDR3. Written as DNA, the CDR3 is TGCGCCAGCAGCGGGACAGGGGTGCAATATAATTCCCCCCTCCACTTT. Protein sequence: CASSGTGVQYNSPLHF.

This chain joins TRBV15 and TRBJ2-1; D gene uncertain. The CDR3 length is 15 residues. Trimming took 1 base from V and 0 from J, leaving 7 bases between them. Germline V gene data show CDR1 as LNHNV and CDR2 as YYDKDF (reference sequence). The CDR3 loop is CATSRGQSSYNEQFF. CDR3 nucleotides: TGTGCCACCAGCAGAGGGCAAAGCTCCTACAATGAGCAGTTCTTC.

This sequence joins TRBV11-2 and TRBJ2-7; 7 positions match TRBD2. V was clipped by 1 base and J by 3 bases; unmatched bases: 9. In germline, CDR1 is SGHAT, CDR2 FQNNGV. This CDR3 is 16 amino acids long. CDR3 DNA sequence: TGTGCCAGCAGCTTAGTTATCAGCGGGGCGGTCTACGAGCAGTACTTC. The encoded protein is CASSLVISGAVYEQYF.

This CDR3 reads CASRGQGTDTQYF. DNA for the CDR3: TGTGCCAGCAGGGGACAGGGCACAGATACGCAGTATTTT. This sequence joins TRBV14 and TRBJ2-3; TRBD1 matches 8 bases. This CDR3 comprises 13 residues. Trimming cost V 6 bases and J 1 base; bases outside gene matches: 0. Per the germline V gene, CDR1 is SGHDN and CDR2 is FVKESK.

The V call is TRBV30, the J call TRBJ2-1, with 7 bases identical to TRBD1. In germline, CDR1 is GTSNPN, CDR2 SVGIG (reference sequence). This CDR3 contains 13 residues. The V and J ends lost 3 bases and 7 bases, in that order; junction bases with no gene match: 6. CDR3 sequence reads: CAWRQTGMNEQFF. The DNA of the CDR3 is TGTGCCTGGAGACAGACAGGGATGAATGAGCAGTTCTTC. Supplemented by reference TRBV30 and TRBJ2-1, the full variable domain reads SQTIHQWPATLVQPVGSPLSLECTVEGTSNPNLYWYRQAAGRGLQLLFYSVGIGQISSEVPQNLSASRPQDRQFILSSKKLLLSDSGFYLCAWRQTGMNEQFFGPGTRLTVL.

The chain links TRBV19 to TRBJ2-1, with a weak D call TRBD2 (6 bases). The germline V gene has CDR1 LNHDA and CDR2 SQIVND (reference sequence). The CDR3 consists of 17 residues. V was shortened by 5 bases and J by 4 bases, with 21 bases between the two germline ends. CDR3 sequence: CASSSPPAGSLYNEQFF. In DNA, the CDR3 is TGTGCCAGTAGTTCTCCCCCGGCGGGATCCCTATACAATGAGCAGTTCTTC. The whole variable domain, filled in from reference TRBV19 and TRBJ2-1, reads DGGITQSPKYLFRKEGQNVTLSCEQNLNHDAMYWYRQDPGQGLRLIYYSQIVNDFQKGDIAEGYSVSREKKESFPLTVTSAQKNPTAFYLCASSSPPAGSLYNEQFFGPGTRLTVL.

The CDR3, as DNA: TGTGCCAGCAGTTTAGGACCGGGATCCGGGCAGCCCCAGCATTTT. Its translation: CASSLGPGSGQPQHF. The chain links TRBV27 to TRBJ1-5, with D uncertain. Trimming cost V 2 bases and J 7 bases, with 15 bases left between them. The germline CDR1 and CDR2 sequences are MNHEY and SMNVEV (reference sequence). The CDR3 spans 15 residues.

This clone appeared a few times. The V call is TRBV19, the J call TRBJ1-3; D is ambiguous. The CDR3 sequence is 15 residues long. Germline lookup yields CDR1 LNHDA and CDR2 SQIVND (reference sequence). The V end lost 7 bases, the J end lost 0 bases, and 13 bases lay between the germline ends. The CDR3 coding sequence is TGTGCCAGTAACTTCGGTGCTTTCTCTGGAAACACCATATATTTT. Encoded protein: CASNFGAFSGNTIYF.

V usage is TRBV15 and J usage is TRBJ2-7; D unclear. Trimming took off 0 bases at V and 3 bases at J, with 12 bases between the two ends. The CDR3 has 15 residues. Germline V CDR1 and CDR2: LNHNV, YYDKDF (reference sequence). CDR3 sequence reads: CATSRDMSEFYEQYF. The CDR3 DNA sequence: TGTGCCACCAGCAGAGATATGTCTGAGTTCTACGAGCAGTACTTC. The variable domain in full, with the rest retrieved from reference TRBV15 and TRBJ2-7, is DAMVIQNPRYQVTQFGKPVTLSCSQTLNHNVMYWYQQKSSQAPKLLFHYYDKDFNNEADTPDNFQSRRPNTSFCFLDIRSPGLGDTAMYLCATSRDMSEFYEQYFGPGTRLTVT.

The V and J genes are TRBV7-2 and TRBJ1-1; 10 positions match TRBD1. The germline gives CDR1 SGHTA, CDR2 FQGNSA. The CDR3 is made up of 17 amino acids. V was clipped by 1 base and J by 0 bases; unmatched bases: 5. The CDR3 sequence is CASSLVGTGVMNTEAFF. The CDR3 DNA reads TGTGCCAGCAGCTTAGTCGGGACAGGGGTGATGAACACTGAAGCTTTCTTT.

This rearrangement joins TRBV12-5 to TRBJ1-1, with unresolved D. Germline lookup yields CDR1 LGHNT and CDR2 FRNRAP. V gave up 3 bases and J gave up 3 bases, with 5 bases separating them. This CDR3 comprises 12 residues. The CDR3 spells CASGLGDTEAFF. The CDR3 nucleotides are TGTGCTAGTGGTTTAGGAGACACTGAAGCTTTCTTT.

The chain couples TRBV7-8 to TRBJ2-3; 8 nucleotides agree with TRBD2. The CDR3 loop spans 17 amino acids. The V gene's germline CDR1 is SGHVS and CDR2 FQNEAQ. V lost 5 bases and J lost 4; bases outside the gene matches: 14. This CDR3 reads CASSLRTSWSAADTQYF. The CDR3 DNA is TGTGCCAGCAGCCTACGGACTAGCTGGAGTGCGGCAGATACGCAGTATTTT.

The chain recombines TRBV7-9 with TRBJ2-3; 8 bases are shared with TRBD1. Germline-derived CDR1 and CDR2 are SEHNR and FQNEAQ (reference sequence). CDR3 length: 18 amino acids. V was pared by 3 bases and J by 4 bases, with 15 bases of the junction left unmatched. The CDR3 DNA reads TGTGCCAGCAGCTTGGGGCAGGGGGCCGCCCAGTCGGCAGATACGCAGTATTTT. Its protein is CASSLGQGAAQSADTQYF.

The chain has TRBV27 and TRBJ1-2, with D perhaps TRBD1 (5 bases). Germline V gene lookup returns CDR1 MNHEY and CDR2 SMNVEV (reference sequence). The CDR3 is 14 amino acids. Trimming shortened V by 3 bases and J by 4 bases, and 12 bases separated the two germline ends. DNA for the CDR3: TGTGCCAGCAGTTTCTCCGGGGGGATCTATGGCTACACCTTC. It codes for CASSFSGGIYGYTF.

J is TRBJ2-1 and V is TRBV5-1; 10 positions agree with TRBD2. Germline trimming cut 4 bases from V and 5 bases from J; bases unmatched to any gene: 6. CDR3 length equals 15 residues. Per germline, CDR1 SGHRS and CDR2 YFSETQ. CDR3 sequence: CASSPSGTSDNEQFF. The CDR3 DNA reads as TGCGCCAGCAGCCCCTCCGGGACTAGCGACAATGAGCAGTTCTTC.